The present TCR beta chain was sequenced within a study of shared clonotypes between healthy human individuals. In the naive CD8 group, cells lacked CD45RO and were positively selected for CCR7, so terminally differentiated effector memory CD45RA+ cells were left out. A word on this clone: Within the sample, other DNA sequences also encode this same CDR3.

The CDR3 is 15 amino acids. The J segment lost 0 bases and the V segment lost 3 bases, leaving 3 bases of the junction unmatched. Per germline, CDR1 SGDLS and CDR2 YYNGEE. Only in-frame clones appear in the TCRdb table, and some are missing; sequencing was by immunoSEQ multiplex PCR. The table shows about 2.2 million clones, with roughly 91% occurring only once. The gene calls are TRBV9 and TRBJ2-1; TRBD1 matches at 7 bases. This receptor was identified in a man aged 18 to 30 in good health. Some clones in this sample may be carry-over from other donors' samples. Specimen: naive CD8+ T cells from PBMCs. The CDR3 DNA reads TGTGCCAGCAGCGCTACAGGGGTCTCCTACAATGAGCAGTTCTTC. This gives the protein CASSATGVSYNEQFF.